What follows are 3 T cell receptor beta chains derived from one specimen sequenced in a study of blood T cell repertoires in COVID-19. Measured with immunoSEQ multiplex PCR; TCRdb has only the in-frame clones, and not every one. The sample shows fewer than 110,000 clones, around 88% of them seen only once. Sequencing was performed on peripheral blood. The receptors were sampled from a human donor in a cohort sampled during active COVID-19.

The rearrangement links TRBV14 to TRBJ2-5, with D perhaps matching TRBD2 (5 bases). This CDR3 spans 16 amino acids. CDR1 is SGHDN and CDR2 is FVKESK in the germline V gene. Trimming stripped 0 bases from V and 3 bases from J, with 14 bases between. The CDR3 spells CASSQEESGYKETQYF. The CDR3 DNA is TGTGCCAGCAGCCAAGAAGAATCGGGATACAAAGAGACCCAGTACTTC.

Worth noting for this clone: Because the CDR3's place on the DNA is in doubt, the DNA is left out and the CDR3 is given as listed by TCRdb. The rearrangement joins TRBV27 to TRBJ1-2. Per the germline V gene, CDR1 is MNHEY and CDR2 is SMNVEV (reference sequence). Both ends counted, the CDR3 spans 15 residues. CDR3 in amino acids: CASSSSGRGEYGYTF.

The chain couples TRBV30 to TRBJ1-6; D is unresolved. The CDR3 spans 15 residues. V was clipped by 0 bases and J by 10 bases, with 16 bases between them. Per the germline V gene, CDR1 is GTSNPN and CDR2 is SVGIG (reference sequence). CDR3 DNA: TGTGCCTGGAGTGTACTGGAACTTGGGAGCTCACCCCTCCACTTT. It is translated as CAWSVLELGSSPLHF.